This TCR beta chain was documented in a study of T-cell reconstitution after alpha-beta-depleted transplantation in children. A library of TCRbeta sequences, prepared with unique molecular identifiers, was generated. Each CDR3 protein gets one entry after TCRdb re-called the PCR reads with MiXCR. The sample lists fewer than 130,000 distinct CDR3 sequences, 10% occurring once. This clonotype was picked up many times. Germline V CDR1 and CDR2: MNHEY, SVGAGI. The CDR3 covers 17 residues. The V and J ends lost 2 bases and 6 bases respectively, with 17 bases between them. This TCR was recovered from a human donor who donated a stem cell graft to a child with acute lymphoblastic leukemia. Sequencing was performed on PBMCs from the stem cell graft donor, taken from the stem cell graft. This sequence joins TRBV6-5 and TRBJ1-6; tentative D call: TRBD1 (6 bases). Written as DNA, the CDR3 is TGTGCCAGCAGTTACGGGTTCGGGGGCCTGAGTAATTCACCCCTCCACTTT. It translates to CASSYGFGGLSNSPLHF.